This T cell receptor (beta chain) was identified during a study of technical replicates of blood from a handful of donors. Profiling relied on immunoSEQ multiplex PCR, and the TCRdb table lists in-frame clones only, not all of them. The profile shows about 88,000 clones, 85% to 95% of them singletons. CDR1 is MNHNS, CDR2 SASEGT, per germline. V lost 7 bases to trimming and J lost 1 base; unmatched junction nucleotides: 4. This CDR3 contains 15 residues. The gene calls are TRBV6-1 and TRBJ2-2; 9 bases are a match to TRBD1. This clonotype originated in a human donor in good health. Source material: T cells isolated from PBMCs. Here the CDR3 DNA reads TGTGCCAGCAACCGACAGGGGGTGAACACCGGGGAGCTGTTTTTT. It encodes CASNRQGVNTGELFF.